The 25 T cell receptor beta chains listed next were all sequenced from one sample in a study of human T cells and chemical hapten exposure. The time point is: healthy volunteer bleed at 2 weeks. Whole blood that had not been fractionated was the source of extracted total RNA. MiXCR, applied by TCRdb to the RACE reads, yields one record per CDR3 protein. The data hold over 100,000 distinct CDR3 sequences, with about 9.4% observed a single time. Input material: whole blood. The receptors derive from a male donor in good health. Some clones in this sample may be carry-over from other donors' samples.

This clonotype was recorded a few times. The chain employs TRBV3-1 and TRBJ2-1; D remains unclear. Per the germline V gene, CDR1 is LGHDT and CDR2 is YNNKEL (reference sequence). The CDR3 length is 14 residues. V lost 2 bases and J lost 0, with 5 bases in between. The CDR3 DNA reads TGTGCCAGCAGCCAACACAGCTCCTACAATGAGCAGTTCTTC. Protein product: CASSQHSSYNEQFF.

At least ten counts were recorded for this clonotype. This CDR3 reads CASSQGTGARQPQHF. CDR3 DNA sequence: TGTGCCAGCAGTCAAGGGACAGGGGCAAGGCAGCCCCAGCATTTT. The genes are TRBV27 and TRBJ1-5, with 10 bases matching TRBD1. The V and J ends lost 5 bases and 7 bases, in that order; junction bases with no gene match: 8. The CDR3 has 15 residues. Per germline, CDR1 MNHEY and CDR2 SMNVEV (reference sequence).

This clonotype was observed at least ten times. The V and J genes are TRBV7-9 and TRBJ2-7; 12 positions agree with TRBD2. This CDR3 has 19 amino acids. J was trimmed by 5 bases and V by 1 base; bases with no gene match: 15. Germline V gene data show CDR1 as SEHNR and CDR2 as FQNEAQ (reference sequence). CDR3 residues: CASSLVGERLAGAHDEQYF. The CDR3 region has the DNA TGTGCCAGCAGCTTAGTCGGGGAGAGACTAGCGGGGGCCCACGACGAGCAGTACTTC.

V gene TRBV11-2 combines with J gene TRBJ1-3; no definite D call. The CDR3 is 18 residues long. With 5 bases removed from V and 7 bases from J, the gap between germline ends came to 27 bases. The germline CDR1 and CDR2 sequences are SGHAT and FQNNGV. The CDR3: CASSISPPWGNFGNTIYF. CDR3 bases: TGTGCCAGCAGCATTTCTCCCCCTTGGGGAAATTTTGGCAACACCATATATTTT. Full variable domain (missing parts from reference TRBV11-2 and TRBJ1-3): EAGVAQSPRYKIIEKRQSVAFWCNPISGHATLYWYQQILGQGPKLLIQFQNNGVVDDSQLPKDRFSAERLKGVDSTLKIQPAKLEDSAVYLCASSISPPWGNFGNTIYFGEGSWLTVV.

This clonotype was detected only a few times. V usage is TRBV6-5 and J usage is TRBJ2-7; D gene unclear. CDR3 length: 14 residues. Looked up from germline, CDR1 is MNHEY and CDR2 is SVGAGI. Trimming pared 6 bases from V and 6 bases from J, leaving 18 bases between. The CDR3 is CASRRDPSPGEQYF. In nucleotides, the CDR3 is TGTGCCAGCAGAAGAGACCCCTCGCCGGGCGAGCAGTACTTC.

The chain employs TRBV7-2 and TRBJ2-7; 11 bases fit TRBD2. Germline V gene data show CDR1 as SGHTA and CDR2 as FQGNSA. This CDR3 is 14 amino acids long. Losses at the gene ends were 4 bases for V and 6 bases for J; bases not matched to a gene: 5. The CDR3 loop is CASSSAGLAGEQYF. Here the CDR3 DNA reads TGTGCCAGCAGCTCTGCTGGACTAGCGGGCGAGCAGTACTTC.

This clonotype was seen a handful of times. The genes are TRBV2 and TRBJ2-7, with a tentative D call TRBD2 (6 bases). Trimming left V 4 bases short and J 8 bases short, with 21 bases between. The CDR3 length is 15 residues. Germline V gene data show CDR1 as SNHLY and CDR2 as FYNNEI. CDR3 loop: CASSGSPGDLHKQYF. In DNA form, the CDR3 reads TGTGCCAGCAGTGGGAGTCCCGGGGACTTGCACAAGCAGTACTTC.

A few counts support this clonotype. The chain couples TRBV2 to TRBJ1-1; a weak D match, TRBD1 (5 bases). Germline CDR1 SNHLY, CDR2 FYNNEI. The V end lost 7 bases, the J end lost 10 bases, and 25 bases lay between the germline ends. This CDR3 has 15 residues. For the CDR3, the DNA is TGTGCCAGCAAGGAGTCGAGGGGCCGCCCGGTGGTAGCTTTCTTT. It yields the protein CASKESRGRPVVAFF.

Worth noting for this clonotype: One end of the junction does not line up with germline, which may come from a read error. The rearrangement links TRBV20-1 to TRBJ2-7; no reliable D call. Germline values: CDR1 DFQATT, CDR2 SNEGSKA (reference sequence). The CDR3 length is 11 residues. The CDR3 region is CSARRTDELYF. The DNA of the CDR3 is TGCAGTGCGCGACGAACGGACGAGCTGTACTTC.

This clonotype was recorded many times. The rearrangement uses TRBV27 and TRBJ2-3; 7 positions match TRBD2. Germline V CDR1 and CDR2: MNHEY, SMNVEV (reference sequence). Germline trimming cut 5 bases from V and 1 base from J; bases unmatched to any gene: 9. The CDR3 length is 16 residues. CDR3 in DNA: TGTGCCAGCAGTCTCCGACCTAGCGGCCGCACAGATACGCAGTATTTT. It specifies CASSLRPSGRTDTQYF.

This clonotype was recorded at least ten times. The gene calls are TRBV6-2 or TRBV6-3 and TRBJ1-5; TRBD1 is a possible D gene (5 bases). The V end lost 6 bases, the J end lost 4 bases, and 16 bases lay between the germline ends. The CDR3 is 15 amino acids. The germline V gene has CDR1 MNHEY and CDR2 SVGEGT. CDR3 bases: TGTGCCAGCAGAAGCCGGGACGGTAGAAATCAGCCCCAGCATTTT. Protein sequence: CASRSRDGRNQPQHF.

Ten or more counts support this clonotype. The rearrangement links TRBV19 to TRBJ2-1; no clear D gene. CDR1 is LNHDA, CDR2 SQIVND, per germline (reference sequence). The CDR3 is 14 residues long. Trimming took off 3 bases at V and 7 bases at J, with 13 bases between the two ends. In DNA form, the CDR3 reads TGTGCCAGTAGTATTACCCTCCTTAAGAATGAGCAGTTCTTC. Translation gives CASSITLLKNEQFF.

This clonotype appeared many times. CDR3 sequence reads: CATKQGSSTDTQYF. The CDR3 DNA reads TGTGCCACCAAGCAGGGATCTAGCACAGATACGCAGTATTTT. The chain carries TRBV15 and TRBJ2-3, with D possibly being TRBD1 (5 bases). This CDR3 has 14 amino acids. The V gene lost 7 bases and the J gene lost 0 bases, with 11 bases spanning the gap. Germline lookup yields CDR1 LNHNV and CDR2 YYDKDF (reference sequence).

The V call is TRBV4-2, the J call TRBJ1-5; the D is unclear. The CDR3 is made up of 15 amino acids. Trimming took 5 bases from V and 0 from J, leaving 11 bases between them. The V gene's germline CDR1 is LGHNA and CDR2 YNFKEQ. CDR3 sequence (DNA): TGTGCCAGCAGCGACCGTGGTAATAGCAATCAGCCCCAGCATTTT. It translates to CASSDRGNSNQPQHF.

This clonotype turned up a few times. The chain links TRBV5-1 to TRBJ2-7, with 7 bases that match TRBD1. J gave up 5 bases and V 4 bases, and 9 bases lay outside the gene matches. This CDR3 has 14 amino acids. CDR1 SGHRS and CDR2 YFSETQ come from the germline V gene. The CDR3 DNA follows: TGCGCCAGCAGCCAAGGACAGGCTGGGAACGAGCAGTACTTC. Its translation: CASSQGQAGNEQYF.

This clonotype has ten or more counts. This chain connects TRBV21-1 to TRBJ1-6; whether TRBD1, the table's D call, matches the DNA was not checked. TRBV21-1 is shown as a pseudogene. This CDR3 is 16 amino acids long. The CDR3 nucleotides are TGTGCCAGCAGCCTAGAGGACAGGGGTGAAGATTCACCCCTCCACTTT. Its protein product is CASSLEDRGEDSPLHF.

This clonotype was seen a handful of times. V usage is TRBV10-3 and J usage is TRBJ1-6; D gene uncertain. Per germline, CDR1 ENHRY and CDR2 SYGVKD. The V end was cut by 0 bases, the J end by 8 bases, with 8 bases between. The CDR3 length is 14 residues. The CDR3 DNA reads TGTGCCATCAGTGAGTCCCGAGGTGATTCACCCCTCCACTTT. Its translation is CAISESRGDSPLHF.

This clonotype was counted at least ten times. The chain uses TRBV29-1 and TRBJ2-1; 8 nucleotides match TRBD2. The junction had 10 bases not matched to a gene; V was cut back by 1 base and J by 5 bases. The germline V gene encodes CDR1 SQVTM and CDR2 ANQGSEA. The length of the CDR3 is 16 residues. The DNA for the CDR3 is TGCAGCGTTGAAGGGGGACTAGGGACGGGAGACAATGAGCAGTTCTTC. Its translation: CSVEGGLGTGDNEQFF.

The CDR3 loop reads CASSLGTGVSNQPQHF. Written as DNA, the CDR3 is TGCGCCAGCAGCCTCGGGACAGGGGTTAGCAATCAGCCCCAGCATTTT. The chain uses TRBV4-3 and TRBJ1-5; 10 nucleotides line up with TRBD1. Germline V gene data show CDR1 as LGHNA and CDR2 as YSLEER. V lost 4 bases to trimming and J lost 0 bases; unmatched junction nucleotides: 3. The CDR3 runs 16 residues.

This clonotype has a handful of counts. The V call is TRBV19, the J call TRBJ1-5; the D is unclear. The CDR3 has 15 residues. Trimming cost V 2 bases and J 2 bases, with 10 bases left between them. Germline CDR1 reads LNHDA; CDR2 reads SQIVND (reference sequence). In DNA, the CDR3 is TGTGCCAGTAGTATATCGGCGTCCCGCAATCAGCCCCAGCATTTT. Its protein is CASSISASRNQPQHF. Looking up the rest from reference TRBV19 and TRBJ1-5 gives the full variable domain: DGGITQSPKYLFRKEGQNVTLSCEQNLNHDAMYWYRQDPGQGLRLIYYSQIVNDFQKGDIAEGYSVSREKKESFPLTVTSAQKNPTAFYLCASSISASRNQPQHFGDGTRLSIL.

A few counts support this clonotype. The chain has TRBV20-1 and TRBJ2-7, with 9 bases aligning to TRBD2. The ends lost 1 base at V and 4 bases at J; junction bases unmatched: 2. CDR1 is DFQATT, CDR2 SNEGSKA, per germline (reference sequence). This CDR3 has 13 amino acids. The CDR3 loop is CSARVAGAYEQYF. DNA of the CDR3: TGCAGTGCTAGAGTAGCGGGAGCGTACGAGCAGTACTTC.

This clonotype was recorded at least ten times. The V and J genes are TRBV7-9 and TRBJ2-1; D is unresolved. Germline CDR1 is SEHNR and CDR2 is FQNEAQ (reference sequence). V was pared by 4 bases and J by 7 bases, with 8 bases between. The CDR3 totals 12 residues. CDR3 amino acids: CASSSGRNEQFF. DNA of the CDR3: TGTGCCAGCAGCTCCGGGCGTAATGAGCAGTTCTTC.

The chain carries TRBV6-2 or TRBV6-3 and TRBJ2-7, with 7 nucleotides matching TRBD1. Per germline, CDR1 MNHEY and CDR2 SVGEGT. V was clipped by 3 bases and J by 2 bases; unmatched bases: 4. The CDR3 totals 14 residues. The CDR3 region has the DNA TGTGCCAGCAGTTATGCGGACAGGACCTACGAGCAGTACTTC. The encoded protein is CASSYADRTYEQYF.

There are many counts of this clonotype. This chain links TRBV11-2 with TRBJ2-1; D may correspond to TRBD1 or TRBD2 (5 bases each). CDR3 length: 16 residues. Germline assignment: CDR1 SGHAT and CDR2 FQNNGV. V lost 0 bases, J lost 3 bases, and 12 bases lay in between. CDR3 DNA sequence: TGTGCCAGCAGCTTAGATGGGGGACCACTCTACAATGAGCAGTTCTTC. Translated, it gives CASSLDGGPLYNEQFF.

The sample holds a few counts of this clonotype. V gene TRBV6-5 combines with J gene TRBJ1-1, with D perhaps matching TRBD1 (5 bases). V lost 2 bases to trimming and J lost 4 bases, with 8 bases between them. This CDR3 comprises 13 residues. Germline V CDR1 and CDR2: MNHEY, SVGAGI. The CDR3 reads CASSYGRGTEAFF. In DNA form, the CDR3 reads TGTGCCAGCAGTTACGGAAGGGGCACTGAAGCTTTCTTT.